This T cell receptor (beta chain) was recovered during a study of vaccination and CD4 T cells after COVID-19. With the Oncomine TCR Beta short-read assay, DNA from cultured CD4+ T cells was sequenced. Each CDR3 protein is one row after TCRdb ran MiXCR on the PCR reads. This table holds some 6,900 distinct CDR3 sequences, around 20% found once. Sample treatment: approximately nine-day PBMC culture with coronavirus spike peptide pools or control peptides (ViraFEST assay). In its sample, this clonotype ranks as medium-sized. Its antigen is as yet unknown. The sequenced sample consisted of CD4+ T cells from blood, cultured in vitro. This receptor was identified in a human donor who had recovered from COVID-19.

The CDR3 DNA follows: TGTGCCAGTAGCCAACAAACCTCTATGCCCCTCTATGGCTACACCTTC. Translating it yields CASSQQTSMPLYGYTF. The rearrangement joins TRBV19 to TRBJ1-2; D ambiguous. This CDR3 is 16 amino acids long. V was cut by 6 bases and J by 4 bases, with 21 bases left in between. Germline loops: CDR1 LNHDA, CDR2 SQIVND (reference sequence).